The TCR beta chain under discussion was sequenced for a study of T cell responses to AZD1222 COVID-19 vaccine (dated by TCRdb to 2020 to 2023). With regard to the full study: A total of 240 or so trial participants underwent TCR sequencing, of whom some 200 had received two doses of AZD1222 and 26 had received two doses of the MenACWY control vaccine. Trial participants were enrolled by age into 18-55, 56-69 and 70-plus year subgroups, with around 150, 28 and 57 TCR-sequenced participants respectively.

The CDR3 regions of human TCRbeta chains were analyzed by immunosequencing. Regarding the original processing steps: TCRs in the repertoires were compared against a reference library of SARS-CoV-2-specific TCRs that had been generated with the MIRA antigen-specificity platform. Breadth was defined as the fraction of unique TCRs that were SARS-CoV-2-associated, and depth was defined as the fraction of total T cells that were SARS-CoV-2-associated. Using the MIRA data, every spike-specific TCR was mapped to the spike region that the TCR reacted to and assigned to either a CD4 or a CD8 class. Log10-transformed breadth and depth values were compared by one-way ANOVA with Sidak's multiple comparisons tests. Entries here come from immuneACCESS through TCRdb and include only in-frame sequences with V and J called. Some clones fail to appear in such tables; in the studies checked, an unresolved V gene covers under half of the shortfall, and the cause of the remainder is unknown. V, J and clone size derive from that table, while D and trimming were established from the DNA sequence. The table for this sample lists 130,000 to 150,000 clones; about 82% of them were counted only once. The ten largest make up less than 6% of the sample.

Beyond this particular receptor, the publication reports: A significant rise in spike-specific TCR breadth and depth was observed after two AZD1222 doses relative to day 0 and relative to MenACWY recipients. In the small 56-69-year group, the increase in depth fell short of significance, most likely because of low power. Most participants were white British and females outnumbered males, and the authors suggested that clonal diversity may have been underestimated. The vaccine-associated CD4 TCRs covered the entire spike protein, and the dominant responses fell in regions 160-218 and 743-854. Because no day 14 peak-response samples were available, repertoires were characterized only after the peak T cell response. Epitopes outside the regions mutated in the B.1.351 and B.1.1.7 variants were reportedly recognized by nearly half of the unique spike-specific TCRs. Conclusions about previously exposed vaccinees are limited, since just five or six AZD1222 recipients were seropositive for SARS-CoV-2 at baseline.

Read against the paper, the sample's time point label means: about 28 days (+/-7) after the second vaccine dose. Because spike-specific TCR depth and breadth did not differ between the two schedules, AZD1222 recipients who got a second dose at roughly 4 weeks were pooled with those who got a second dose at roughly 12 weeks. The vaccinee samples were drawn from two UK trials, COV001 and COV002, one of which was a single-blind randomized controlled phase 2/3 trial testing AZD1222 (ChAdOx1 nCoV-19) in healthy adults. Trial participant PBMC samples were collected at day 0 and day 28 after the second dose for TCRbeta chain sequencing. Remarks on this clone: Its antigen is still unknown. One base away there is no much larger clone; base qualities are not given.

The cysteine opens and the phenylalanine closes a CDR3 of 19 amino acids. Of all the DNA, just the CDR3 is kept, 57 bases in frame from base 1. From V the trimming removes 2 bases and from J it removes 0 bases, while the gene matches leave 14 bases of the junction unaccounted for. CDR1 and CDR2, per the germline V gene (reference sequence), are SGHNT and YYREEE. The TCR originated in an adult who received the AZD1222 COVID-19 vaccine. Specimen: peripheral blood, collected 28 days after the second AZD1222 dose. The chain couples TRBV5-4 to TRBJ2-3; 8 bases in the junction line up with TRBD2. The sequence in DNA is TGTGCCAGCAGCTTTCTTTCAATGAGCGGGGGTTCTAGCACAGATACGCAGTATTTT. Translated, this gives CASSFLSMSGGSSTDTQYF.